This T cell receptor beta chain was found in a study of early T cells in non-severe SARS-CoV-2 infection. Study in general: Chains were not paired, and sequencing was done on bulk RNA from unsorted whole blood. Study-level results: Clonotype matching in VDJdb favored anti-spike CD8 responses and did not capture private and CD4 specificities.

Individual cDNA molecules received unique molecular identifiers. TCRdb itself ran the 5' RACE reads through MiXCR, one entry per CDR3 protein. In the table there are about 45,000 distinct CDR3 sequences, around a tenth of which are singletons. The CDR3 has 15 residues. V dropped 3 bases and J dropped 5; count of bases not matched to a gene: 5. The germline V gene encodes CDR1 SEHNR and CDR2 FQNEAQ (reference sequence). Many counts were recorded for this clonotype. The antigen is not known. Sequencing input: whole blood. The TCR was taken from an adult who was a healthcare worker with PCR-confirmed SARS-CoV-2 infection or an uninfected control (not recorded which). The chain uses TRBV7-9 and TRBJ2-3; 10 nucleotides line up with TRBD1. CDR3 residues: CASSLGQGRVDTQYF. As DNA, the CDR3 is TGTGCCAGCAGCTTGGGACAGGGGCGCGTAGATACGCAGTATTTT.